Below are 5 T cell receptor beta chains sequenced from a single sample in a study of cytomegalovirus exposure and HLA in healthy donors. This PCR relied on a set of 60 Vbeta primers and 13 Jbeta primers. Clones were sequenced by immunoSEQ multiplex PCR, and TCRdb holds only the in-frame ones, with some missing. The sample includes more than 95,000 clones, approximately 73% seen only once; the top ten take about 4.4%. Material: PBMCs. These receptors all stem from a man in his sixties in good health and CMV-seropositive.

This chain connects TRBV10-3 to TRBJ2-2; 7 nucleotides match TRBD1. Unmatched junction bases numbered 8, after V lost 5 bases and J lost 5 bases. The CDR3 is 15 amino acids. The V gene's germline CDR1 is ENHRY and CDR2 SYGVKD. CDR3 DNA sequence: TGTGCCATCAGTTCACAGGGGAGAGGGACCGGGGAGCTGTTTTTT. Protein: CAISSQGRGTGELFF.

The V and J genes are TRBV28 and TRBJ1-5; D might be TRBD1 (6 bases). This CDR3 has 14 amino acids. V lost 1 base and J 5 bases, leaving 9 bases between the germline ends. Germline CDR1 MDHEN, CDR2 SYDVKM. In DNA form, the CDR3 reads TGTGCCAGCAGTTTATTCAGGGGCGATCAGCCCCAGCATTTT. This codes for CASSLFRGDQPQHF.

V is TRBV5-1 and J is TRBJ2-2; TRBD1 might be the D (5 bases). Germline loops: CDR1 SGHRS, CDR2 YFSETQ. This CDR3 has 14 amino acids. Trimming removed 1 base from V and 5 bases from J, with 9 bases in between. CDR3 residues: CASSLRQTTGELFF. The DNA of the CDR3 is TGCGCCAGCAGCTTGAGACAGACAACCGGGGAGCTGTTTTTT.

The rearrangement links TRBV4-1 to TRBJ2-2; 11 bases map to TRBD2. CDR3 length: 17 residues. The trim removed 3 bases at V and 8 bases at J, leaving 11 bases unmatched. Germline V CDR1 and CDR2: MGHRA, YSYEKL. CDR3 in DNA: TGCGCCAGCAGCCATGCAGTAGCGGGGGGGCCTGGAGGGGAGCTGTTTTTT. Encoded protein: CASSHAVAGGPGGELFF.

This clone is a singleton in its sample. The CDR3 DNA sequence: TGTGCCAGCAGCCTACTAGCGGGGTCCACAGATACGCAGTATTTT. Protein: CASSLLAGSTDTQYF. The chain combines TRBV7-2 with TRBJ2-3; 10 bases fit TRBD2. Germline assignment: CDR1 SGHTA and CDR2 FQGNSA. With 5 bases clipped from V and 2 bases from J, the junction kept 4 bases outside the gene matches. The CDR3 has 15 residues.